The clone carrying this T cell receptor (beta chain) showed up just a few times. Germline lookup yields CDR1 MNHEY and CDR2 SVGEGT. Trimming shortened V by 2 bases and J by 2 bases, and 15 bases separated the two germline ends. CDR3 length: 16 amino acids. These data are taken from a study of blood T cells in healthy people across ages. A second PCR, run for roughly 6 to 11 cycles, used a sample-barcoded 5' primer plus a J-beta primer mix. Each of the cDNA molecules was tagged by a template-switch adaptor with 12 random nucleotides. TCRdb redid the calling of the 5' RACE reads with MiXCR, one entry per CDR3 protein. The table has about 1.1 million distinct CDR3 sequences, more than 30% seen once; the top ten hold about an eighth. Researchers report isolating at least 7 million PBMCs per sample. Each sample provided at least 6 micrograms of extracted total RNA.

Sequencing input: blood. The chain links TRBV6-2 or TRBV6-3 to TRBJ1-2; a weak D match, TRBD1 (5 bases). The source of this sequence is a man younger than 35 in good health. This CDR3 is CASSYPTRTLNYGYTF. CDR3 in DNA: TGTGCCAGCAGTTACCCAACGAGGACATTAAACTATGGCTACACCTTC.